This is a list of T cell receptor beta chains from one sample in a study of blood T cell repertoires in COVID-19. Measured with immunoSEQ multiplex PCR; TCRdb has only the in-frame clones, and not every one. The data contain about 53,000 clones, more than 60% of them singletons. The sequencing sample was made of peripheral blood. The origin of the receptors is a human donor with active or convalescent COVID-19. The donor label of this sample is uncertain. The CDR3 runs from the conserved cysteine through the conserved F or W. D genes are given only for firm matches. The size field is filled for only some rows; it gives once, few, many or a size class.

CASSPGLAGGPGYEQYF | TGTGCCAGCAGCCCGGGACTAGCGGGAGGGCCTGGTTACGAGCAGTACTTC | TRBD2 | TRBJ2-7 | . | 17 | TRBV11-3
CASSESGLAGNEQFF | TGCGCCAGCAGTGAGTCGGGACTAGCGGGCAATGAGCAGTTCTTC | TRBD2 | TRBJ2-1 | . | 15 | TRBV10-1
CASSLLRETDTQYF | TGCGCCAGCAGCTTGTTGAGGGAAACAGATACGCAGTATTTT | . | TRBJ2-3 | . | 14 | TRBV5-1
CASSSIGGEQFF | TGTGCCAGCAGTTCTATCGGGGGTGAGCAGTTCTTC | . | TRBJ2-1 | . | 12 | TRBV6-4
CAAVTLSEAFF | TGTGCCGCGGTTACGCTTTCCGAAGCTTTCTTT | . | TRBJ1-1 | . | 11 | TRBV28
CASSLALTGEQYF | TGCGCCAGCAGCTTGGCCTTGACTGGCGAGCAGTACTTC | . | TRBJ2-7 | . | 13 | TRBV5-1
CASSLYRGNQYF | TGTGCCAGCAGCTTATACAGGGGTAATCAGTACTTC | TRBD1 | TRBJ2-4 | . | 12 | TRBV11-1
CASSYLAGGHYEQYF | TGTGCCAGCAGTTACCTAGCGGGAGGGCACTACGAGCAGTACTTC | TRBD2 | TRBJ2-7 | . | 15 | TRBV6-2/TRBV6-3
CASSLAGGYGYTF | TGTGCCAGCAGTTTGGCAGGGGGCTATGGCTACACCTTC | TRBD1 | TRBJ1-2 | . | 13 | TRBV28
CASSLQGAFYEQYF | TGTGCCAGCAGCTTACAGGGGGCATTTTACGAGCAGTACTTC | TRBD1 | TRBJ2-7 | few | 14 | TRBV28
CASSLRQGINYGYTF | TGTGCCAGCAGCCTCCGGCAGGGGATTAACTATGGCTACACCTTC | . | TRBJ1-2 | . | 15 | TRBV3-1/TRBV3-2
CASSVRTSGNPGELFF | TGTGCCAGCAGCGTGAGGACTAGCGGGAACCCCGGGGAGCTGTTTTTT | TRBD2 | TRBJ2-2 | . | 16 | TRBV9
CSVERVGGPTDTQYF | TGCAGCGTTGAACGGGTTGGGGGCCCGACGGATACGCAGTATTTT | . | TRBJ2-3 | . | 15 | TRBV29-1
CASSLDRGGTQYF | TGTGCCAGCAGCTTAGATCGGGGGGGGACCCAGTACTTC | TRBD2 | TRBJ2-5 | . | 13 | TRBV11-2
CAWSAQYEQYF | TGTGCCTGGAGTGCCCAATACGAGCAGTACTTC | . | TRBJ2-7 | once | 11 | TRBV30
CASSPYGTGVGNTIYF | TGTGCCAGCAGCCCGTACGGTACGGGGGTAGGAAACACCATATATTTT | . | TRBJ1-3 | . | 16 | TRBV4-2
CASSLTPAYEQYF | TGTGCCAGCAGCTTAACCCCCGCGTACGAGCAGTACTTC | . | TRBJ2-7 | few | 13 | TRBV7-3
CASNPTGQNTEAFF | TGTGCCAGCAACCCGACAGGGCAGAACACTGAAGCTTTCTTT | TRBD1 | TRBJ1-1 | . | 14 | TRBV9
CASIRERVSETQYF | TGTGCCAGTATCCGGGAGAGGGTCTCAGAGACCCAGTACTTC | . | TRBJ2-5 | . | 14 | TRBV2
CSAPTSNEQFF | TGCAGTGCCCCCACTAGCAATGAGCAGTTCTTC | . | TRBJ2-1 | . | 11 | TRBV20-1
CASSTGASDPYEQYF | TGTGCCAGCAGCACCGGAGCTAGCGACCCCTACGAGCAGTACTTC | . | TRBJ2-7 | . | 15 | TRBV9
CASRSGAGSGANVLTF | TGTGCCAGCAGATCCGGAGCGGGCTCTGGGGCCAACGTCCTGACTTTC | . | TRBJ2-6 | . | 16 | TRBV7-9
CASSQGLIYGYTF | TGTGCCAGCAGTCAGGGCCTGATCTATGGCTACACCTTC | . | TRBJ1-2 | . | 13 | TRBV28
CASRGESDIQYF | TGCGCCAGCAGAGGGGAATCGGACATTCAGTACTTC | . | TRBJ2-4 | . | 12 | TRBV5-1
CASSQTGGHNEQFF | TGTGCCAGCAGTCAAACAGGGGGCCATAATGAGCAGTTCTTC | TRBD1 | TRBJ2-1 | . | 14 | TRBV7-3
CASSETGTVGANVLTF | TGTGCCAGCAGTGAAACAGGGACAGTTGGGGCCAACGTCCTGACTTTC | TRBD1 | TRBJ2-6 | . | 16 | TRBV25-1
CASSWGTGGAGDTQYF | TGTGCCAGCAGTTGGGGGACAGGGGGCGCGGGAGATACGCAGTATTTT | TRBD1 | TRBJ2-3 | . | 16 | TRBV28